This T cell receptor beta chain emerged from a study of identical twins. Overall study results and limits: Shared out-of-frame alpha sequences (those common to twins) showed excess low generation probability.

Each donor (without exception) was a healthy Caucasian. TCRdb re-derived calls from the 5' RACE reads in MiXCR, one entry per CDR3 protein. The sample yields 210,000 or so distinct CDR3 sequences, 7.5% seen once. This CDR3 is 15 amino acids long. Germline V gene data show CDR1 as GTSNPN and CDR2 as SVGIG (reference sequence). Trimming cost V 3 bases and J 5 bases; bases outside gene matches: 6. The sample holds a few counts of this clonotype. Its antigen is undetermined. These sequences were also reported in another study, on yellow fever vaccine responses in identical twins. That work states: Twins reportedly mounted vaccine T cell responses that seemed partly convergent, partly personalized.

The sequence was obtained from a young woman in good health. The chain is built from TRBV30 and TRBJ2-1; TRBD2 aligns across 11 bases. Specimen: memory (CD45RO+) T cells sorted from blood. CDR3 loop: CAWRDLSGRDNEQFF. DNA of the CDR3: TGTGCCTGGAGAGACCTTAGCGGGAGGGACAATGAGCAGTTCTTC.